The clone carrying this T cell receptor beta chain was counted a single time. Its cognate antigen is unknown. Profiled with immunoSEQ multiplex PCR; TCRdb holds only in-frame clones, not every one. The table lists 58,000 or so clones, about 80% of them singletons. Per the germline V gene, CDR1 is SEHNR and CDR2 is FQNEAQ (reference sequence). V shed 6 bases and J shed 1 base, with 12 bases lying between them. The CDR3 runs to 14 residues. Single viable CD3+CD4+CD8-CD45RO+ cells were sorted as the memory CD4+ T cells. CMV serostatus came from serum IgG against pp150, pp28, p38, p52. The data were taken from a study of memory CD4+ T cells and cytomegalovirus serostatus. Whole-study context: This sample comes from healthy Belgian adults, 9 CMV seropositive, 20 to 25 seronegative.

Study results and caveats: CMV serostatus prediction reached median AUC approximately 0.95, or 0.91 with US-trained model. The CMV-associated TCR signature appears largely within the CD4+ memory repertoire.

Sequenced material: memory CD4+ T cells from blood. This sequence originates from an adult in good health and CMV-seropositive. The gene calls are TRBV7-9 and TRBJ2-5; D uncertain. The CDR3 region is CASRHGQTQETQYF. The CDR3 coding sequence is TGTGCCAGCAGGCATGGGCAAACCCAAGAGACCCAGTACTTC.